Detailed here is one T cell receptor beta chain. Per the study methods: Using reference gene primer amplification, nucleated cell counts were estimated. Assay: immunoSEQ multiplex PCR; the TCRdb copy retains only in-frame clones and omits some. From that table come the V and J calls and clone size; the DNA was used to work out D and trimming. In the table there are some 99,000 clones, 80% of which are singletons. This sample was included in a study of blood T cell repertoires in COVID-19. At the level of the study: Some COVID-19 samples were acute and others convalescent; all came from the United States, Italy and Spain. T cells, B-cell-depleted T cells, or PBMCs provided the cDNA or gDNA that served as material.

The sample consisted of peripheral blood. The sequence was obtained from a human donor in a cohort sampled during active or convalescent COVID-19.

DNA of the CDR3: TGTGCCAGCAGCTTACGGACAGGGAGAGGGGAGACCCAGTACTTC. Translation: CASSLRTGRGETQYF. This chain joins TRBV7-8 and TRBJ2-5; 8 bases agree with TRBD1. CDR3 length: 15 residues. Germline loops: CDR1 SGHVS, CDR2 FQNEAQ. J was trimmed by 5 bases and V by 2 bases; bases with no gene match: 7.